This TCR beta chain was sequenced during a study of T cell responses to AZD1222 COVID-19 vaccine. Regarding the study as a whole: Receipt of two AZD1222 doses was followed by a rise in Spike-specific TCR breadth and depth. Reportedly, nearly half of unique spike TCRs recognized epitopes outside B.1.351/B.1.1.7 mutations.

Second-dose intervals of approximately 4 or approximately 12 weeks were pooled. Profiling relied on immunoSEQ multiplex PCR, and the TCRdb table lists in-frame clones only, not all of them. The table has 150,000 or so clones, 90% seen once. The CDR3 covers 14 residues. Germline V gene data show CDR1 as KGHSH and CDR2 as LQKENI. The V gene lost 2 bases and the J gene lost 3 bases, with 10 bases spanning the gap. Concerning this clone itself: Its antigen is not identified.

This TCR derives from an adult who received the AZD1222 COVID-19 vaccine. V usage is TRBV18 and J usage is TRBJ1-2, with a tentative D call TRBD1 (5 bases). The starting material was peripheral blood, obtained 28 days after the second AZD1222 dose. CDR3 region: CASSPNRDDYGYTF. Here the CDR3 DNA reads TGTGCCAGCTCACCAAACCGGGACGACTATGGCTACACCTTC.